The 30 T cell receptor beta chains below come from one sample, sequenced in a study of T cell repertoires in cytomegalovirus infection. One entry per CDR3 protein, called by TCRdb with MiXCR from the reads. The sample shows approximately 730,000 distinct CDR3 sequences, 29% of them seen only once. Antigens for these TCRs are unknown. Sequenced material: cultured CD8+ T cells from PBMCs, taken from culture after CMV antigen stimulation. The receptors derive from a human donor in good health (CMV status not recorded). Some clones in this sample may be carry-over from other donors' samples.

The chain recombines TRBV2 with TRBJ2-7, with TRBD1 identical over 10 bases. The germline CDR1 and CDR2 sequences are SNHLY and FYNNEI. The CDR3 runs to 15 residues. V shed 5 bases, J shed 1 base, and the junction held 5 bases outside the gene matches. CDR3 in amino acids: CASSPGQGISYEQYV. In DNA form, the CDR3 reads TGTGCCAGCAGTCCGGGACAGGGGATTTCCTACGAGCAGTACGTC.

This chain links TRBV27 with TRBJ2-6; D is possibly TRBD1 (5 bases). This CDR3 has 16 amino acids. Germline V lookup: CDR1 MNHEY, CDR2 SMNVEV (reference sequence). V was trimmed by 3 bases and J by 2 bases, leaving 11 bases between them. The chain's CDR3 is CASSFARQPGANVLTF. The CDR3 nucleotides read TGTGCCAGCAGTTTCGCCCGACAGCCTGGGGCCAACGTCCTGACTTTC.

This clonotype was observed a handful of times. J is TRBJ2-3 and V is TRBV28, with 8 bases matching TRBD1. Germline CDR1 MDHEN, CDR2 SYDVKM. The CDR3 loop spans 17 amino acids. The V segment lost 2 bases and the J segment 1 base; nucleotides outside the gene matches: 8. CDR3: CASSLTRTGIRTDTQYF. The CDR3 DNA reads as TGTGCCAGCAGTTTAACGAGGACAGGGATCCGCACAGATACGCAGTATTTT. Full variable domain (remainder filled in from reference TRBV28 and TRBJ2-3): DVKVTQSSRYLVKRTGEKVFLECVQDMDHENMFWYRQDPGLGLRLIYFSYDVKMKEKGDIPEGYSVSREKKERFSLILESASTNQTSMYLCASSLTRTGIRTDTQYFGPGTRLTVL.

This clonotype has ten or more counts. The V gene is TRBV11-2, the J gene TRBJ2-1; TRBD1 matches at 9 bases. Germline V gene sequence: CDR1 SGHAT, CDR2 FQNNGV. J was trimmed by 8 bases and V by 4 bases; bases with no gene match: 15. The CDR3 consists of 17 residues. The CDR3: CASSSFAGTGPWDEQFF. CDR3 nucleotides: TGTGCCAGCAGCTCCTTTGCCGGGACAGGGCCCTGGGATGAGCAGTTCTTC.

This chain uses TRBV12-3 or TRBV12-4 with TRBJ2-2; 7 positions agree with TRBD1. Losses at the gene ends were 7 bases for V and 1 base for J; bases not matched to a gene: 12. CDR3 length: 17 residues. The CDR3 coding sequence is TGTGCCAGCACGTCGACAGGGCGTTCATTGAACACCGGGGAGCTGTTTTTT. Protein sequence: CASTSTGRSLNTGELFF.

V is TRBV7-9 and J is TRBJ1-6; possible D gene TRBD1, 5 bases. This CDR3 spans 12 amino acids. V gave up 4 bases and J gave up 10 bases, with 8 bases separating them. Germline loops: CDR1 SEHNR, CDR2 FQNEAQ (reference sequence). CDR3 DNA sequence: TGTGCCAGCAGCTGGGGGGGATCACCCCTCCACTTT. Translated, it gives CASSWGGSPLHF.

The CDR3 nucleotides are TGTGCCAGCAGCTGGGACCTCACAGATACGCAGTATTTT. It encodes CASSWDLTDTQYF. The chain has TRBV25-1 and TRBJ2-3, with D perhaps being TRBD1 or TRBD2 (5 bases each). Trimming left V 6 bases short and J 2 bases short, with 9 bases between. The germline gives CDR1 MGHDK, CDR2 SYGVNS. The CDR3 loop spans 13 amino acids.

The chain recombines TRBV27 with TRBJ1-2; D gene ambiguous. Germline V gene lookup returns CDR1 MNHEY and CDR2 SMNVEV (reference sequence). The V end was cut by 3 bases, the J end by 2 bases, with 10 bases between. The CDR3 spans 14 residues. The CDR3 sequence: CASSLSHANYGYTF. CDR3 coding DNA: TGTGCCAGCAGTTTGTCCCATGCCAACTATGGCTACACCTTC.

This clonotype was observed a handful of times. The CDR3 spells CASTSSTSYNSPLHF. In DNA, the CDR3 is TGTGCCAGCACCTCATCTACCTCCTATAATTCACCCCTCCACTTT. The chain joins TRBV7-2 to TRBJ1-6, with unresolved D. Between the trimmed V and J ends, which lost 7 bases and 0 bases, there was a span of 10 bases. Germline CDR1 and CDR2: SGHTA and FQGNSA. This CDR3 comprises 15 residues.

This clonotype was found a few times. The chain carries TRBV24-1 and TRBJ2-1; TRBD1 matches 7 bases. The germline V gene encodes CDR1 KGHDR and CDR2 SFDVKD. The CDR3 sequence is 14 residues long. V lost 5 bases to trimming and J lost 4 bases; unmatched junction nucleotides: 4. This CDR3 reads CATSGQQGYNEQFF. The CDR3 DNA reads as TGTGCCACCAGTGGCCAACAGGGGTACAATGAGCAGTTCTTC.

The sample holds a few counts of this clonotype. The CDR3 DNA sequence: TGTGCCAGCAGCATGGACGCTCCGAACACCGGGGAGCTGTTTTTT. Translating it yields CASSMDAPNTGELFF. The chain carries TRBV5-8 and TRBJ2-2; no definite D call. The CDR3 has 15 amino acids. The germline CDR1 and CDR2 sequences are SGHTS and YDEGEE. V was trimmed by 4 bases and J by 0 bases, leaving 10 bases between them.

The V call is TRBV5-5, the J call TRBJ2-1, with TRBD1 as a possible D gene (6 bases). The CDR3 spans 16 residues. Germline V gene data show CDR1 as SGHKS and CDR2 as YYEKEE (reference sequence). Trimming shortened V by 4 bases and J by 4 bases, and 18 bases separated the two germline ends. The CDR3 coding sequence is TGTGCCAGCAGCCATACGGACAGTAGGATGTACAATGAGCAGTTCTTC. Translation gives CASSHTDSRMYNEQFF.

There are a few counts of this clonotype. V usage is TRBV5-6 and J usage is TRBJ1-1; 9 positions agree with TRBD1. The germline CDR1 and CDR2 sequences are SGHDT and YYEEEE. The CDR3 is 16 amino acids. Trimming at V came to 3 bases and at J to 0 bases, leaving 6 bases not matched to a gene. CDR3 nucleotide sequence: TGTGCCAGCAGCTCCGGGACAGGGTATATGAACACTGAAGCTTTCTTT. Protein sequence: CASSSGTGYMNTEAFF.

The J gene is TRBJ1-2, the V gene TRBV6-5; TRBD1 is a possible D gene (5 bases). The germline V and J ends were trimmed by 0 bases and 1 base, with 9 bases remaining between them. The CDR3 length is 15 residues. In germline, CDR1 is MNHEY, CDR2 SVGAGI. The CDR3 DNA reads TGTGCCAGCAGTTACTCGAAGGGGTTTAACTATGGCTACACCTTC. Encoded protein: CASSYSKGFNYGYTF.

V usage is TRBV6-8 and J usage is TRBJ1-2, with D possibly being TRBD1 (6 bases). This CDR3 spans 15 amino acids. Trimming left V 4 bases short and J 3 bases short, with 15 bases between. Germline lookup yields CDR1 MNHGY and CDR2 SAAAGT. The CDR3: CASSFFSGGYYGYTF. CDR3 bases: TGTGCCAGCAGTTTTTTCAGTGGGGGCTACTATGGCTACACCTTC.

V is TRBV2 and J is TRBJ1-4, with 7 nucleotides matching TRBD1. V dropped 0 bases and J dropped 7; count of bases not matched to a gene: 5. This CDR3 contains 15 residues. The germline CDR1 and CDR2 sequences are SNHLY and FYNNEI. The DNA for the CDR3 is TGTGCCAGCAGTGAAGCCGTAGCAGGGGGTGAAAAACTGTTTTTT. Its protein product is CASSEAVAGGEKLFF.

The V call is TRBV6-1, the J call TRBJ2-7; TRBD1 is a possible D gene (5 bases). The germline CDR1 and CDR2 sequences are MNHNS and SASEGT. The ends were cut back, 3 bases at V and 3 bases at J, with 12 bases in the middle. CDR3 length: 14 amino acids. CDR3 sequence: CASSDVGRDYEQYV. CDR3 bases: TGTGCCAGCAGTGATGTTGGCAGGGACTACGAGCAGTACGTC.

V usage is TRBV4-3 and J usage is TRBJ1-5; a possible D gene is TRBD1 (5 bases). The ends were cut back, 4 bases at V and 1 base at J, with 23 bases in the middle. From germline, CDR1 is LGHNA and CDR2 YSLEER. This CDR3 region has 19 residues. CDR3 amino acids: CASSLEGPYLPSSNQPQHF. The CDR3 DNA follows: TGCGCCAGCAGCCTAGAGGGACCCTACCTCCCAAGCAGCAATCAGCCCCAGCATTTT.

This clonotype was counted ten times or more. The V and J genes are TRBV7-6 and TRBJ1-5; maybe TRBD1 (5 bases). This CDR3 comprises 15 residues. Germline lookup yields CDR1 SGHVS and CDR2 FNYEAQ. V lost 2 bases to trimming and J lost 2 bases, with 10 bases between them. The CDR3 region has the DNA TGTGCCAGCAGCTTAATGGGGGGAGGCAATCAGCCCCAGCATTTT. This codes for CASSLMGGGNQPQHF.

V usage is TRBV6-5 and J usage is TRBJ2-1; D gene ambiguous. Germline loops: CDR1 MNHEY, CDR2 SVGAGI. V lost 10 bases to trimming and J lost 1 base, with 8 bases between them. The CDR3 is 12 residues long. This CDR3 is CATSISYNEQFF. The CDR3 DNA is TGTGCCACCTCGATTTCCTACAATGAGCAGTTCTTC.

Many counts were recorded for this clonotype. A junction boundary mismatches the germline segment, possibly from a read error. The chain has TRBV10-3 and TRBJ1-1, with a weak D call TRBD1 (5 bases). Looked up from germline, CDR1 is ENHRY and CDR2 is SYGVKD. CDR3 size: 23 residues. The CDR3 coding sequence is TGTGCCATCAGGGAGTGGTACCCAGGGTCGCGGAACTGGGCGGCCCGGATGAACACTGAAGCTTTCTTT. Its translation: CAIREWYPGSRNWAARMNTEAFF.

This clonotype was counted only a few times. This chain connects TRBV10-3 to TRBJ1-2; 7 nucleotides agree with TRBD1. V lost 6 bases and J lost 0; bases outside the gene matches: 7. CDR1 and CDR2 from the germline V gene are ENHRY and SYGVKD. The CDR3 totals 15 residues. CDR3 in DNA: TGTGCCATCAGGACAGGGCTTCCCACTAACTATGGCTACACCTTC. It is translated as CAIRTGLPTNYGYTF.

This clonotype turned up a few times. CDR3 region: CASSLDPMNTEAFF. The CDR3 DNA reads TGTGCCAGCAGTTTAGACCCGATGAACACTGAAGCTTTCTTT. J is TRBJ1-1 and V is TRBV28; D gene ambiguous. V was clipped by 2 bases and J by 0 bases, with 7 bases between them. This CDR3 comprises 14 residues. Germline V lookup: CDR1 MDHEN, CDR2 SYDVKM.

This clonotype came up a few times. The gene calls are TRBV2 and TRBJ1-2; the D is unclear. Germline CDR1 reads SNHLY; CDR2 reads FYNNEI. The CDR3 totals 15 residues. The V end lost 2 bases, the J end lost 4 bases, and 14 bases lay between the germline ends. This chain's CDR3 is CASSERFGNFYGYTF. Here the CDR3 DNA reads TGTGCCAGCAGTGAAAGGTTCGGGAACTTCTATGGCTACACCTTC.

This clonotype was seen a handful of times. This rearrangement joins TRBV7-2 to TRBJ1-4; D unresolved. The CDR3 sequence is 14 residues long. Germline values: CDR1 SGHTA, CDR2 FQGNSA. Trimming removed 2 bases from V and 7 bases from J, with 11 bases in between. The CDR3 nucleotides are TGTGCCAGCAGCTTAAATCGGGATATTGAAAAACTGTTTTTT. Translating gives CASSLNRDIEKLFF. Filled out from reference TRBV7-2 and TRBJ1-4, the complete variable domain reads GAGVSQSPSNKVTEKGKDVELRCDPISGHTALYWYRQSLGQGLEFLIYFQGNSAPDKSGLPSDRFSAERTGGSVSTLTIQRTQQEDSAVYLCASSLNRDIEKLFFGSGTQLSVL.

This chain connects TRBV7-9 to TRBJ2-7, with 13 bases identical to TRBD2. The CDR3 runs to 17 residues. Germline CDR1 and CDR2: SEHNR and FQNEAQ (reference sequence). The V and J ends lost 8 bases and 0 bases, in that order; junction bases with no gene match: 10. The CDR3 DNA sequence: TGTGCCAGCTCCGGGACTAGCGGGGTTACCAGCTCCTACGAGCAGTACGTC. Translation gives CASSGTSGVTSSYEQYV.

The V and J genes are TRBV4-3 and TRBJ2-3; 7 nucleotides match TRBD2. Per germline, CDR1 LGHNA and CDR2 YSLEER. J lost 4 bases, V lost 1 base, and 2 bases had no gene match. CDR3 length: 14 amino acids. CDR3 DNA: TGCGCCAGCAGCCAAGTGCTAGCGGCAGATACGCAGTATTTT. This sequence encodes CASSQVLAADTQYF.

Many counts were recorded for this clonotype. The chain couples TRBV10-3 to TRBJ1-3; no definite D call. This CDR3 is 16 amino acids long. CDR1 is ENHRY, CDR2 SYGVKD, per germline. Trimming removed 0 bases from V and 6 bases from J, with 15 bases in between. The CDR3, as DNA: TGTGCCATCAGTGAGTCGAGGGCCAGGCGAGAAAACACCATATATTTT. Residues: CAISESRARRENTIYF.

The chain has TRBV25-1 and TRBJ2-3; D is undetermined. The CDR3 runs to 12 residues. Trimming removed 6 bases from V and 5 bases from J, with 9 bases in between. The germline V gene has CDR1 MGHDK and CDR2 SYGVNS. The CDR3 sequence: CASRALGDTQYF. CDR3 DNA: TGTGCCAGCAGAGCCCTTGGAGATACGCAGTATTTT.

The chain recombines TRBV24-1 with TRBJ2-1, with a possible D match to TRBD2 (6 bases). The CDR3 is 16 residues long. V lost 0 bases to trimming and J lost 8 bases, with 16 bases between them. Germline CDR1 KGHDR, CDR2 SFDVKD. For the CDR3, the DNA is TGTGCCACCAGTGATTTGGAGGAGTCTGGAGGGTATGAGCAGTTCTTC. It is translated as CATSDLEESGGYEQFF.